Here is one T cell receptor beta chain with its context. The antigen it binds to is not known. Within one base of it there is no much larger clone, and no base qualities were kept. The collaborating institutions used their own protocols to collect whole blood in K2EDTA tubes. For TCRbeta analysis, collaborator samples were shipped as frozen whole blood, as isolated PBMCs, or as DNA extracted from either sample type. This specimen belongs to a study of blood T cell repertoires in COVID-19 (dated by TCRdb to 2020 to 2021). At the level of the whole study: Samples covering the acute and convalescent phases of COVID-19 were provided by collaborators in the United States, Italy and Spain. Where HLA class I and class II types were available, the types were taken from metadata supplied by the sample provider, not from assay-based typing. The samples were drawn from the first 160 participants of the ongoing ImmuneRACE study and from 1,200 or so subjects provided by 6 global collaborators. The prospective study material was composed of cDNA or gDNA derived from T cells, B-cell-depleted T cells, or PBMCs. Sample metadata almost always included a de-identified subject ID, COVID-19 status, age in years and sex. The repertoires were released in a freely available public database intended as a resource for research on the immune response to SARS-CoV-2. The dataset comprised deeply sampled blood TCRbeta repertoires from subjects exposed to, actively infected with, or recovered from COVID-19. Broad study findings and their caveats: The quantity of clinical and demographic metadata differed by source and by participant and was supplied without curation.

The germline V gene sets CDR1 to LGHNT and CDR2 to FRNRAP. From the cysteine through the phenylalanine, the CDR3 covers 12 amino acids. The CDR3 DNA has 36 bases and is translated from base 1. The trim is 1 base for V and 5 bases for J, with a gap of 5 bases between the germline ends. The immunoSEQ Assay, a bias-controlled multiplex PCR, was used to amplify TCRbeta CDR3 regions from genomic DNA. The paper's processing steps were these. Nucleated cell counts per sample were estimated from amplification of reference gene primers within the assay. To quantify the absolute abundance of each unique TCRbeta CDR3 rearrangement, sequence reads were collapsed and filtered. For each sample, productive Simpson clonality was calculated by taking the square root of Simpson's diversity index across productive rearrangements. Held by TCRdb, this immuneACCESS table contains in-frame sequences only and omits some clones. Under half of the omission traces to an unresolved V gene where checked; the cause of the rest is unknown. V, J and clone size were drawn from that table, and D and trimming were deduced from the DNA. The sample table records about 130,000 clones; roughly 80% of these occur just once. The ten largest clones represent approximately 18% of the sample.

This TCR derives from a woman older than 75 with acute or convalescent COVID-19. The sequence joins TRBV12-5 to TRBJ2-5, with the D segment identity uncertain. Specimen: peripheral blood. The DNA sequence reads TGTGCTAGTGGTTTGGGGCGGGAGACCCAGTACTTC. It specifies CASGLGRETQYF.